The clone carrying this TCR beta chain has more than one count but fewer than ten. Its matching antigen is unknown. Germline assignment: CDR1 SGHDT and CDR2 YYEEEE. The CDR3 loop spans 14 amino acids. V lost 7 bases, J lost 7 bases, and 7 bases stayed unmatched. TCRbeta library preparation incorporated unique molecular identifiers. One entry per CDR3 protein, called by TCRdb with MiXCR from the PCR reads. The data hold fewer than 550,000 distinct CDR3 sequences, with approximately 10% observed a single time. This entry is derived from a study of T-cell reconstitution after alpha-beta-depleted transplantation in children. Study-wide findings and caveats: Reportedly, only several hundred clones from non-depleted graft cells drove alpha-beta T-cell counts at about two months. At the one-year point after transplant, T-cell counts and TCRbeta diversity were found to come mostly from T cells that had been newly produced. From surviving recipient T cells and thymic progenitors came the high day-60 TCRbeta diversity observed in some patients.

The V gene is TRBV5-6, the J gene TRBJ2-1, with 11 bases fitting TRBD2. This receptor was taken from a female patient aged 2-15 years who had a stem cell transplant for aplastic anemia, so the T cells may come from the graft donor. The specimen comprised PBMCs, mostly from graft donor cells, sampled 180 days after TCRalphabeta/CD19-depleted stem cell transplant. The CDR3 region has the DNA TGTGCCAGCTGTAGCGGGAGGGCCGGTAATGAGCAGTTCTTC. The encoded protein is CASCSGRAGNEQFF.